The next 4 T cell receptor beta chains were all read from a single sample in a study of CD8 T cells in Susac syndrome. The RNA, about 0.45 to 1 ug, was put through reverse transcription using random hexamers. TCRdb ran MiXCR on the immunoSEQ multiplex PCR reads and lists one entry per CDR3 protein. The data hold some 400,000 distinct CDR3 sequences, with approximately 85% observed a single time. Sequenced input: CD8+ T cells from PBMCs. The receptors were sampled from a human donor with multiple sclerosis.

CDR3: CASTLVGGYNEQFF. CDR3 nucleotide sequence: TGTGCCAGCACCCTTGTGGGCGGCTACAATGAGCAGTTCTTC. J is TRBJ2-1 and V is TRBV28; D gene uncertain. The CDR3 covers 14 residues. CDR1 is MDHEN and CDR2 is SYDVKM in the germline V gene. Trimming took off 7 bases at V and 3 bases at J, with 13 bases between the two ends.

V gene TRBV5-1 combines with J gene TRBJ2-1; unclear D gene. CDR3 length equals 13 residues. Looked up from germline, CDR1 is SGHRS and CDR2 is YFSETQ. Trimming cost V 0 bases and J 8 bases, with 9 bases left between them. The CDR3 DNA is TGCGCCAGCAGCTTGGCGTCTACAGATGAGCAGTTCTTC. This codes for CASSLASTDEQFF.

The CDR3 nucleotides read TGTGCCAGCAGTTTGTCGAGTCTAGCCGGGGAGCTGTTTTTT. This encodes CASSLSSLAGELFF. The chain combines TRBV6-5 with TRBJ2-2, with D uncertain. The V gene lost 4 bases and the J gene lost 6 bases, with 12 bases spanning the gap. This CDR3 is 14 amino acids long. Germline CDR1 reads MNHEY; CDR2 reads SVGAGI.

The rearrangement uses TRBV28 and TRBJ2-5; the D gene is possibly TRBD1 (6 bases). Germline loops: CDR1 MDHEN, CDR2 SYDVKM. The CDR3 extends over 15 amino acids. V lost 6 bases to trimming and J lost 5 bases, with 19 bases between them. CDR3 nucleotides: TGTGCCAGCAGCTGGGGGCGCGCTAAATCGGAGACCCAGTACTTC. Translated: CASSWGRAKSETQYF.